The 32 T cell receptor beta chains below were found in one sample sequenced in a study of blood T cell repertoires in COVID-19 (TCRdb year 2020). Libraries were constructed by the immunoSEQ multiplex PCR assay. TCRdb limited this immuneACCESS table to in-frame rearrangements with V and J called. A share of clones is missing; checked studies link under half to unresolved V genes, and the rest is unexplained. The sample data list 300,000 to 350,000 clones, and about four fifths of these were observed just once. The top ten clonotypes cover around 3% of the sample. Sequencing was carried out using peripheral blood. The receptor set was obtained from a man younger than 40 with active or convalescent COVID-19.

This chain uses TRBV4-1 with TRBJ1-2; D might be TRBD1 (6 bases). Trimming stripped 1 base from V and 4 bases from J, with 16 bases between. The germline V gene encodes CDR1 MGHRA and CDR2 YSYEKL. The CDR3 covers 16 residues. The CDR3 bases are TGCGCCAGCAGCCAAGTTGCAGGGGAACGCGTCTATGGCTACACCTTC. Translating gives CASSQVAGERVYGYTF.

This chain uses TRBV5-1 with TRBJ1-4; 7 positions match TRBD1. The CDR3 consists of 14 residues. With V trimmed by 5 bases and J by 2 bases, 3 bases remained unmatched. Germline V lookup: CDR1 SGHRS, CDR2 YFSETQ. The CDR3 sequence is CASRRDSTNEKLFF. In nucleotides, the CDR3 is TGCGCCAGCAGAAGGGACAGCACTAATGAAAAACTGTTTTTT.

This chain connects TRBV5-4 to TRBJ2-7, with 7 bases fitting TRBD1. CDR1 and CDR2 from the germline V gene are SGHNT and YYREEE (reference sequence). The J segment lost 0 bases and the V segment lost 5 bases, leaving 8 bases of the junction unmatched. This CDR3 has 15 residues. The CDR3 nucleotides read TGTGCCAGCAGTCCTCGGGACAGTAGCTCCTACGAGCAGTACTTC. Amino acids: CASSPRDSSSYEQYF. The full variable domain, completed using reference TRBV5-4 and TRBJ2-7, is ETGVTQSPTHLIKTRGQQVTLRCSSQSGHNTVSWYQQALGQGPQFIFQYYREEENGRGNFPPRFSGLQFPNYSSELNVNALELDDSALYLCASSPRDSSSYEQYFGPGTRLTVT.

The chain links TRBV11-2 to TRBJ1-3; a possible D gene is TRBD1 (5 bases). CDR3 length equals 14 residues. Germline CDR1 SGHAT, CDR2 FQNNGV. Trimming removed 5 bases at V and 2 bases at J, with 10 bases between. The CDR3 bases are TGTGCCAGCAGCCGGGCGGGACCTGGAAACACCATATATTTT. Encoded protein: CASSRAGPGNTIYF.

The chain combines TRBV5-1 with TRBJ2-2; D is uncertain. This CDR3 comprises 14 residues. V lost 4 bases to trimming and J lost 4 bases, with 11 bases between them. CDR1 is SGHRS and CDR2 is YFSETQ in the germline V gene. CDR3 in DNA: TGCGCCAGCAGCGCTGACTTCCGCACCGGGGAGCTGTTTTTT. As protein: CASSADFRTGELFF.

This clone came up a few times. The V and J genes are TRBV30 and TRBJ2-2; the D gene is possibly TRBD1 (6 bases). CDR1 is GTSNPN and CDR2 is SVGIG in the germline V gene (reference sequence). The V gene lost 3 bases and the J gene lost 7 bases, with 21 bases spanning the gap. The CDR3 length is 16 residues. CDR3 nucleotide sequence: TGTGCCTGGAGCCCCTTCACAGGGCCCTTAGGCGGGGAGCTGTTTTTT. Translation gives CAWSPFTGPLGGELFF.

V usage is TRBV5-4 and J usage is TRBJ1-2, with 8 positions matching TRBD1. This CDR3 is built from 20 residues. Germline-derived CDR1 and CDR2 are SGHNT and YYREEE (reference sequence). V was clipped by 4 bases and J by 4 bases; unmatched bases: 24. The CDR3 DNA reads TGTGCCAGCAGCCGATCCAAAAACTGGTGGACAGGGCTTGGTAGCTATGGCTACACCTTC. Protein sequence: CASSRSKNWWTGLGSYGYTF.

V and J are TRBV25-1 and TRBJ1-4, with 7 bases identical to TRBD1. V was clipped by 7 bases and J by 8 bases; unmatched bases: 10. This CDR3 is built from 14 residues. The germline V gene has CDR1 MGHDK and CDR2 SYGVNS. CDR3 residues: CASTKGAGQEKLFF. The DNA of the CDR3 is TGTGCCAGCACAAAGGGGGCGGGCCAAGAAAAACTGTTTTTT.

This sequence joins TRBV5-1 and TRBJ2-4; 9 bases are a match to TRBD2. The V gene end was trimmed by 0 bases and the J gene end by 7 bases; junction bases not matched to a gene: 11. CDR1 is SGHRS, CDR2 YFSETQ, per germline. The CDR3 has 17 residues. The CDR3 region is CASSLAGLAGAQNIQYF. CDR3 in DNA: TGCGCCAGCAGCTTGGCCGGGTTAGCGGGAGCTCAGAACATTCAGTACTTC.

The chain couples TRBV5-4 to TRBJ1-6, with TRBD1 matching over 12 bases. Germline CDR1 and CDR2: SGHNT and YYREEE (reference sequence). Losses at the gene ends were 4 bases for V and 6 bases for J; bases not matched to a gene: 2. This CDR3 region has 15 residues. The CDR3 nucleotides are TGTGCCAGCAGCGTGGGACAGGGGGCTAATTCACCCCTCCACTTT. This codes for CASSVGQGANSPLHF.

The chain is built from TRBV5-8 and TRBJ2-1, with 8 bases that match TRBD1. The CDR3 is made up of 13 amino acids. Losses at the gene ends were 4 bases for V and 10 bases for J; bases not matched to a gene: 7. The germline V gene encodes CDR1 SGHTS and CDR2 YDEGEE. This CDR3 is CASSKGQGWEQFF. DNA for the CDR3: TGTGCCAGCAGCAAAGGACAGGGTTGGGAGCAGTTCTTC.

This chain connects TRBV6-2 or TRBV6-3 to TRBJ2-1, with D maybe TRBD2 (6 bases). The length of the CDR3 is 17 residues. The V and J ends lost 0 bases and 8 bases respectively, with 20 bases between them. Germline CDR1 MNHEY, CDR2 SVGEGT. The CDR3, as DNA: TGTGCCAGCAGTTACTCGAGTACGGGGGATGGTGGCGATGAGCAGTTCTTC. Its protein is CASSYSSTGDGGDEQFF.

This chain uses TRBV30 with TRBJ2-6; 7 bases are shared with TRBD1. Germline V lookup: CDR1 GTSNPN, CDR2 SVGIG (reference sequence). The J segment lost 4 bases and the V segment lost 2 bases, leaving 5 bases of the junction unmatched. This CDR3 has 15 residues. The CDR3 bases are TGTGCCTGGAGTAAACAGGGGACCGGGGCCAACGTCCTGACTTTC. It is translated as CAWSKQGTGANVLTF.

This chain joins TRBV7-6 and TRBJ2-2, with 13 bases that match TRBD2. The CDR3 contains 17 residues. V lost 5 bases and J lost 7; bases outside the gene matches: 10. Per germline, CDR1 SGHVS and CDR2 FNYEAQ. This CDR3 is CASSVRGLAGNVGELFF. CDR3 bases: TGTGCCAGCAGCGTGAGGGGACTAGCGGGAAACGTCGGGGAGCTGTTTTTT.

J is TRBJ2-2 and V is TRBV18, with 10 bases lining up with TRBD2. With V trimmed by 4 bases and J by 5 bases, 4 bases remained unmatched. This CDR3 contains 15 residues. Per germline, CDR1 KGHSH and CDR2 LQKENI. CDR3 nucleotide sequence: TGTGCCAGCTCACAACTAGCGGGAAATACCGGGGAGCTGTTTTTT. As protein: CASSQLAGNTGELFF.

The V call is TRBV19, the J call TRBJ1-1; a weak D match, TRBD1 (5 bases). There are 14 residues in the CDR3. Germline lookup yields CDR1 LNHDA and CDR2 SQIVND (reference sequence). V gave up 8 bases and J gave up 5 bases, with 18 bases separating them. CDR3 region: CASYPGQHRTEAFF. The CDR3, as DNA: TGTGCCAGTTACCCAGGGCAGCACAGAACTGAAGCTTTCTTT. Complete variable domain (other parts from reference TRBV19 and TRBJ1-1): DGGITQSPKYLFRKEGQNVTLSCEQNLNHDAMYWYRQDPGQGLRLIYYSQIVNDFQKGDIAEGYSVSREKKESFPLTVTSAQKNPTAFYLCASYPGQHRTEAFFGQGTRLTVV.

This rearrangement joins TRBV25-1 to TRBJ2-7; no firm D call. The CDR3 has 11 amino acids. The V end was cut by 4 bases, the J end by 6 bases, with 7 bases between. CDR1 and CDR2 from the germline V gene are MGHDK and SYGVNS. For the CDR3, the DNA is TGTGCCAGCAGTGCCCTTTTCGAGCAGTACTTC. Its protein is CASSALFEQYF.

This clone was counted between two and nine times. The V gene is TRBV7-9, the J gene TRBJ2-1; D remains ambiguous. The V and J ends lost 1 base and 7 bases respectively, with 5 bases between them. Germline V gene lookup returns CDR1 SEHNR and CDR2 FQNEAQ (reference sequence). There are 12 residues in the CDR3. CDR3 sequence: CASSLGRNEQFF. The CDR3 bases are TGTGCCAGCAGCTTAGGCAGGAATGAGCAGTTCTTC. Based on the CDR3 plus reference TRBV7-9 and TRBJ2-1, the full variable domain is DTGVSQNPRHKITKRGQNVTFRCDPISEHNRLYWYRQTLGQGPEFLTYFQNEAQLEKSRLLSDRFSAERPKGSFSTLEIQRTEQGDSAMYLCASSLGRNEQFFGPGTRLTVL.

J is TRBJ1-4 and V is TRBV7-3, with 9 bases fitting TRBD1. The trim removed 4 bases at V and 6 bases at J, leaving 3 bases unmatched. The CDR3 runs to 14 residues. In germline, CDR1 is SGHTA, CDR2 FQGTGA. CDR3 in amino acids: CASSSTGGDEKLFF. The DNA for the CDR3 is TGTGCCAGCAGCTCGACAGGGGGGGATGAAAAACTGTTTTTT.

V and J are TRBV6-5 and TRBJ1-1; D might be TRBD1 (5 bases). The CDR3 spans 14 residues. Germline CDR1 reads MNHEY; CDR2 reads SVGAGI. The germline V and J ends were trimmed by 5 bases and 4 bases, with 14 bases remaining between them. The CDR3 bases are TGTGCCAGCAGTACTAACGGGGGAGGCACTGAAGCTTTCTTT. It specifies CASSTNGGGTEAFF.

The gene calls are TRBV6-5 and TRBJ1-2; perhaps TRBD1 as D (6 bases). The V end lost 6 bases, the J end lost 8 bases, and 13 bases lay between the germline ends. CDR3 length: 12 residues. Germline values: CDR1 MNHEY, CDR2 SVGAGI. CDR3 nucleotides: TGTGCCAGCAGGTCCTCAGGGGACGGCTACACCTTC. Translated, it gives CASRSSGDGYTF.

The chain uses TRBV3-1 (or the pseudogene TRBV3-2) and TRBJ2-1; possible D gene TRBD2, 5 bases. The length of the CDR3 is 15 residues. V lost 0 bases to trimming and J lost 9 bases, with 15 bases between them. Germline loops: CDR1 LGHDT, CDR2 YNNKEL (reference sequence). As DNA, the CDR3 is TGTGCCAGCAGCCAAGATTCGGCTAGAGAGGGTGAGCAGTTCTTC. Its translation is CASSQDSAREGEQFF.

The chain links TRBV28 to TRBJ2-1, with 7 bases that match TRBD1. From germline, CDR1 is MDHEN and CDR2 SYDVKM. Trimming removed 3 bases from V and 10 bases from J; junction bases left unmatched: 6. CDR3 length equals 13 residues. DNA for the CDR3: TGTGCCAGCAGTTTTTTGACAGGGCTCGAGCAGTTCTTC. Protein: CASSFLTGLEQFF.

This clone was counted once. The gene calls are TRBV5-4 and TRBJ2-5, with a possible D match to TRBD2 (5 bases). This CDR3 is built from 11 residues. The germline V gene has CDR1 SGHNT and CDR2 YYREEE (reference sequence). Trimming took 2 bases from V and 7 from J, leaving 6 bases between them. The CDR3: CASSLGGTQYF. CDR3 DNA: TGTGCCAGCAGCTTAGGAGGGACCCAGTACTTC.

The chain has TRBV7-3 and TRBJ2-1; D call uncertain. The CDR3 runs 12 residues. Germline assignment: CDR1 SGHTA and CDR2 FQGTGA. V lost 5 bases to trimming and J lost 7 bases, with 9 bases between them. CDR3 DNA sequence: TGTGCCAGCAGCGTAGACACGAATGAGCAGTTCTTC. The encoded protein is CASSVDTNEQFF. Filled out from reference TRBV7-3 and TRBJ2-1, the complete variable domain reads GAGVSQTPSNKVTEKGKYVELRCDPISGHTALYWYRQSLGQGPEFLIYFQGTGAADDSGLPNDRFFAVRPEGSVSTLKIQRTERGDSAVYLCASSVDTNEQFFGPGTRLTVL.

This clone was recorded a few times. This chain links TRBV4-2 with TRBJ2-4; 7 bases line up with TRBD1. This CDR3 has 14 residues. V lost 3 bases and J lost 5; bases outside the gene matches: 4. Germline CDR1 is LGHNA and CDR2 is YNFKEQ. In DNA, the CDR3 is TGTGCCAGCAGCCATTGGGACAGCCAAAACATTCAGTACTTC. Translation gives CASSHWDSQNIQYF.

The rearrangement joins TRBV24-1 to TRBJ2-7; 7 nucleotides agree with TRBD1. The CDR3 extends over 14 amino acids. The junction had 10 bases not matched to a gene; V was cut back by 3 bases and J by 9 bases. Germline values: CDR1 KGHDR, CDR2 SFDVKD. In nucleotides, the CDR3 is TGTGCCACCAGTGATCTCTACAGGGACAGAGGGCAGTACTTC. Protein: CATSDLYRDRGQYF.

CDR3 amino acids: CASTLHRSASDTQYF. The CDR3 region has the DNA TGTGCCAGCACCTTGCACAGGTCTGCGTCAGATACGCAGTATTTT. The chain links TRBV7-2 to TRBJ2-3, with a tentative D call TRBD1 (5 bases). The V gene's germline CDR1 is SGHTA and CDR2 FQGNSA. The CDR3 consists of 15 residues. Trimming removed 7 bases at V and 4 bases at J, with 18 bases between.

The DNA of the CDR3 is TGTGCCAGCAGCCCCCCCGGGGCTCTAGGGGGCGACTATGGCTACACCTTC. Its protein is CASSPPGALGGDYGYTF. The gene calls are TRBV3-1 (or the pseudogene TRBV3-2) and TRBJ1-2; 7 positions agree with TRBD1. The V segment lost 4 bases and the J segment 3 bases; nucleotides outside the gene matches: 14. Germline V gene lookup returns CDR1 LGHDT and CDR2 YNNKEL (reference sequence). The CDR3 has 17 amino acids.

The CDR3 sequence is CASRISGSDYGYTF. Here the CDR3 DNA reads TGTGCCAGCAGAATCTCGGGGTCCGACTATGGCTACACCTTC. V is TRBV7-9 and J is TRBJ1-2; no definite D call. This CDR3 contains 14 residues. Germline CDR1 reads SEHNR; CDR2 reads FQNEAQ (reference sequence). V was pared by 6 bases and J by 3 bases, with 14 bases between.

The chain is built from TRBV20-1 and TRBJ2-2, with D perhaps matching TRBD1 (6 bases). The CDR3 runs 16 residues. Germline loops: CDR1 DFQATT, CDR2 SNEGSKA (reference sequence). V lost 3 bases and J 5 bases, leaving 19 bases between the germline ends. CDR3 nucleotide sequence: TGCAGTGCTAGTCTGCAGGGGTTAGTGGGAACCGGGGAGCTGTTTTTT. This encodes CSASLQGLVGTGELFF.

V usage is TRBV5-1 and J usage is TRBJ2-1, with 10 bases lining up with TRBD2. V trimming: 2 bases; J trimming: 10 bases; junction bases outside the gene matches: 9. The CDR3 consists of 15 residues. CDR1 and CDR2 from the germline V gene are SGHRS and YFSETQ. The CDR3 region has the DNA TGCGCCAGCAGCTTAAGGAGCGGGGGGGCTAGGGAGCAGTTCTTC. This sequence encodes CASSLRSGGAREQFF.